This T cell receptor (beta chain) emerged from a study of blood T cell repertoires in COVID-19. Looking at the study overall: The United States, Italy and Spain supplied acute and convalescent COVID-19 samples. PBMCs, B-cell-depleted T cells, or T cells provided the cDNA or gDNA that made up the material.

Participants were aged roughly 18 to 89 years from approximately 23 US areas. Assignments of participants to cohorts depended upon their own reported clinical history. Germline V gives CDR1 SGHAT, CDR2 FQNNGV. The CDR3 contains 15 residues. The ends lost 3 bases at V and 4 bases at J; junction bases unmatched: 6. The method was immunoSEQ multiplex PCR; TCRdb's version includes in-frame clones alone and lacks a portion of them. Of roughly 220,000 clones detected, just over 85% appear once; the ten largest clones hold about 3.8%. The sequenced sample consisted of PBMCs or T cells enriched from blood (not recorded which). This receptor was identified in a woman aged 40 to 49 with acute COVID-19. The chain joins TRBV11-2 to TRBJ1-3, with 7 positions matching TRBD1. The CDR3 DNA sequence: TGTGCCAGCAGCTTGGTCGGACAGGTGGGAAACACCATATATTTT. This translates into CASSLVGQVGNTIYF.